This is a list of T cell receptor beta chains from one sample in a study of blood T cell repertoires in COVID-19. Data came from immunoSEQ multiplex PCR; TCRdb stores just in-frame clones and leaves some out. The repertoire has some 200,000 clones, 65% to 90% of them found once; the top ten carry over 9.5%. Specimen: PBMCs or T cells enriched from blood (not recorded which). All receptors come from a man in his forties who had recovered from COVID-19. Both conserved end residues are part of each CDR3. A D gene is named only where the DNA matches it firmly. Size values are once, few and many counts, or a class for expanded clones, and some rows have none.

J: TRBJ1-1
D: TRBD1
V: TRBV19
size: NA
DNA: TGTGCCAGCCGACAGGGCAGGGGTGAAGCTTTCTTT
CDR3: CASRQGRGEAFF

J: TRBJ2-2
D: TRBD1
V: TRBV4-2
size: NA
DNA: TGTGCCAGCAGCCAACTGGGACAGGGGGTCGGGGAGCTGTTTTTT
CDR3: CASSQLGQGVGELFF

J: TRBJ2-3
D: TRBD2
V: TRBV7-9
size: NA
DNA: TGTGCCAGCAGCTTAGTCAGCGGGACTAGCACAGATACGCAGTATTTT
CDR3: CASSLVSGTSTDTQYF

J: TRBJ2-1
D: TRBD1
V: TRBV4-3
size: NA
DNA: TGCGCCAGCAGCCAACACCTCACAACAGGGGGCAAGGAGGAGCAGTTCTTC
CDR3: CASSQHLTTGGKEEQFF

J: TRBJ1-4
D: NA
V: TRBV5-5
size: NA
DNA: TGTGCCAGCAGCTTGGCGTCAACTAATGAAAAACTGTTTTTT
CDR3: CASSLASTNEKLFF

J: TRBJ2-1
D: TRBD2
V: TRBV4-1
size: NA
DNA: TGCGCCAGCAGCCAAGACCCCCAGGTAGCGGGAGAGTCCTACAATGAGCAGTTCTTC
CDR3: CASSQDPQVAGESYNEQFF

J: TRBJ1-5
D: TRBD1
V: TRBV7-2
size: NA
DNA: TGTGCCAGCAGTCGACAGGGTGGAAGCAATCAGCCCCAGCATTTT
CDR3: CASSRQGGSNQPQHF

J: TRBJ2-2
D: NA
V: TRBV7-3
size: NA
DNA: TGTGCCAGCAGCTTAACTGGAGGCACCGGGGAGCTGTTTTTT
CDR3: CASSLTGGTGELFF

J: TRBJ1-6
D: TRBD1
V: TRBV27
size: NA
DNA: TGTGCCACTAAAGGACAGGCGGATTCACCCCTCCACTTT
CDR3: CATKGQADSPLHF

J: TRBJ1-1
D: NA
V: TRBV27
size: NA
DNA: TGTGCCAGCAGTTCCCGGGACAATGAAGCTTTCTTT
CDR3: CASSSRDNEAFF

J: TRBJ1-1
D: TRBD1
V: TRBV7-6
size: NA
DNA: TGTGCCAGCAGCGCACAGGGGGCTCGGACTGAAGCTTTCTTT
CDR3: CASSAQGARTEAFF

J: TRBJ2-1
D: TRBD1
V: TRBV2
size: few
DNA: TGTGCCAGCAGTGATCCGACAGGGGAGAATGAGCAGTTCTTC
CDR3: CASSDPTGENEQFF

J: TRBJ2-7
D: TRBD1
V: TRBV18
size: NA
DNA: TGTGCCAGCTCCCTGGACAGGGGACCCTACGAGCAGTACTTC
CDR3: CASSLDRGPYEQYF

J: TRBJ1-4
D: TRBD1
V: TRBV6-5
size: NA
DNA: TGTGCCAGCAGTCTTCAACAGGGGATTGAAAAACTGTTTTTT
CDR3: CASSLQQGIEKLFF

J: TRBJ2-1
D: TRBD2
V: TRBV5-1
size: NA
DNA: TGCGCCAGCAGCCTCGGGACTAGCGGGAGTACCTACAATGAGCAGTTCTTC
CDR3: CASSLGTSGSTYNEQFF

J: TRBJ1-2
D: TRBD1
V: TRBV5-6
size: NA
DNA: TGTGCCAGCAGGGGACAGGGAGCTCTATGGTATGGCTACACCTTC
CDR3: CASRGQGALWYGYTF

J: TRBJ2-3
D: TRBD2
V: TRBV24-1
size: NA
DNA: TGTGCCACCAGTGATTCCGGGACTAGCGGGTTGGGCCGCCGAGGTACGCAGTATTTT
CDR3: CATSDSGTSGLGRRGTQYF

J: TRBJ2-1
D: NA
V: TRBV7-2
size: NA
DNA: TGTGCCAGCAGCTCGGTACAGGGTGCCGCCTACAATGAGCAGTTCTTC
CDR3: CASSSVQGAAYNEQFF

J: TRBJ1-1
D: NA
V: TRBV5-1
size: NA
DNA: TGCGCCAGCAGCTTGACCGGTAGCGGGTTACAATCCACTGAAGCTTTCTTT
CDR3: CASSLTGSGLQSTEAFF

J: TRBJ1-5
D: NA
V: TRBV20-1
size: NA
DNA: TGCAGTGCTAGTGGGGGCGAGCAGCCCCAGCATTTT
CDR3: CSASGGEQPQHF

J: TRBJ2-1
D: TRBD2
V: TRBV10-3
size: NA
DNA: TGTGCCATCGGCACGACCCTAGCGGGAAACAATGAGCAGTTCTTC
CDR3: CAIGTTLAGNNEQFF

J: TRBJ2-1
D: TRBD2
V: TRBV7-3
size: NA
DNA: TGTGCCAGCAGACACACCCACGGGACTAGCGTGATAGGTGAGCAGTTCTTC
CDR3: CASRHTHGTSVIGEQFF

J: TRBJ2-3
D: TRBD1
V: TRBV11-2
size: NA
DNA: TGTGCCAGCAGCCACTCGACAGGGTCAGATACGCAGTATTTT
CDR3: CASSHSTGSDTQYF

J: TRBJ1-1
D: TRBD1
V: TRBV4-1
size: NA
DNA: TGCGCCAGCAGCCTAGGACAGGGGAGGACTGAAGCTTTCTTT
CDR3: CASSLGQGRTEAFF

J: TRBJ1-2
D: NA
V: TRBV4-3
size: NA
DNA: TGCGCCAGCAGCCAAGATGGGGCAGGGTGGGGTGGCTACACCTTC
CDR3: CASSQDGAGWGGYTF

J: TRBJ2-1
D: TRBD2
V: TRBV11-3
size: NA
DNA: TGTGCCAGCAGCTTAGAAGGGAAAGCGGGAGGGCCTAGGGAGCAGTTCTTC
CDR3: CASSLEGKAGGPREQFF

J: TRBJ1-5
D: TRBD1
V: TRBV19
size: NA
DNA: TGTGCCAGTGGCAGCACAGGGGCGCGTCAGCCCCAGCATTTT
CDR3: CASGSTGARQPQHF

J: TRBJ2-2
D: TRBD2
V: TRBV5-4
size: NA
DNA: TGTGCCAGCAGCCCCGGACTAGTCGTGAACGGGGAGCTGTTTTTT
CDR3: CASSPGLVVNGELFF

J: TRBJ2-1
D: TRBD1
V: TRBV4-2
size: once
DNA: TGTGCCAGCAGCCGCGGACAGGGGGGGGATGAGCAGTTCTTC
CDR3: CASSRGQGGDEQFF

J: TRBJ2-5
D: NA
V: TRBV3-1/TRBV3-2
size: NA
DNA: TGTGCCAGCAGCCAAGTTCTGCGGCAAGAGACCCAGTACTTC
CDR3: CASSQVLRQETQYF

J: TRBJ2-3
D: TRBD1
V: TRBV29-1
size: NA
DNA: TGCAGCGTTTTTGGGACAGGGGACACAGATACGCAGTATTTT
CDR3: CSVFGTGDTDTQYF

J: TRBJ1-2
D: TRBD1
V: TRBV4-3
size: NA
DNA: TGCGCCAGCAGCCATCGCCCGACAGGGAGTGGAGGCTACACCTTC
CDR3: CASSHRPTGSGGYTF

J: TRBJ2-7
D: NA
V: TRBV28
size: NA
DNA: TGTGCCAGCACTTTATCGGGAGTCTCCCACGAGCAGTACTTC
CDR3: CASTLSGVSHEQYF

J: TRBJ2-7
D: TRBD1
V: TRBV7-2
size: NA
DNA: TGTGCCAGCAGCTCCGGACAGGGGGCCGAGCAGTACTTC
CDR3: CASSSGQGAEQYF

J: TRBJ2-3
D: TRBD2
V: TRBV7-2
size: NA
DNA: TGTGCCAGCAGCCGGCTTCGTACTAGCGGGAGAGCAGATACGCAGTATTTT
CDR3: CASSRLRTSGRADTQYF

J: TRBJ1-2
D: NA
V: TRBV7-2
size: NA
DNA: TGTGCCAGCAGCTTAGAATATGGCCATGGCTACACCTTC
CDR3: CASSLEYGHGYTF

J: TRBJ1-1
D: NA
V: TRBV7-9
size: NA
DNA: TGTGCCAGCAGCCTAAGCGGCCGCGCTGAAGCTTTCTTT
CDR3: CASSLSGRAEAFF

J: TRBJ2-5
D: TRBD2
V: TRBV2
size: NA
DNA: TGTGCCAGCATACCCCTAGCGGGAGGGGAGGAGACCCAGTACTTC
CDR3: CASIPLAGGEETQYF

J: TRBJ2-1
D: NA
V: TRBV7-2
size: NA
DNA: TGTGCCAGCAGCTTTGCGGGCTCCTACAATGAGCAGTTCTTC
CDR3: CASSFAGSYNEQFF

J: TRBJ2-7
D: NA
V: TRBV14
size: NA
DNA: TGTGCCAGCAGCCACGGCTACGAGCAGTACTTC
CDR3: CASSHGYEQYF

J: TRBJ1-6
D: NA
V: TRBV5-1
size: NA
DNA: TGCGCCAGCAGCTATACAGGACAGCAATCTAATTCACCCCTCCACTTT
CDR3: CASSYTGQQSNSPLHF

J: TRBJ1-1
D: NA
V: TRBV2
size: NA
DNA: TGTGCCAGCAGTCTAGGCGGGAACACTGAAGCTTTCTTT
CDR3: CASSLGGNTEAFF

J: TRBJ2-5
D: TRBD1
V: TRBV5-1
size: NA
DNA: TGCGCCAGCAGCTCGAGGACCGGGACAGAAGAGACCCAGTACTTC
CDR3: CASSSRTGTEETQYF

J: TRBJ1-4
D: TRBD1
V: TRBV4-1
size: NA
DNA: TGCGCCAGCAGCCAACAAGACAGGGGGCCTGAAAAACTGTTTTTT
CDR3: CASSQQDRGPEKLFF

J: TRBJ2-1
D: NA
V: TRBV12-5
size: once
DNA: TGTGCTAGTGGTTTGGGCAGGGTTGGTTCCTACAATGAGCAGTTCTTC
CDR3: CASGLGRVGSYNEQFF

J: TRBJ1-1
D: TRBD1
V: TRBV7-2
size: NA
DNA: TGTGCCAGCAGCTCCGACAGGGGGCGTGAAGCTTTCTTT
CDR3: CASSSDRGREAFF

J: TRBJ1-1
D: TRBD1
V: TRBV7-7
size: NA
DNA: TGTGCCAGCAGCTTCATACTACTCCGACAGGGTAATTTGAACACTGAAGCTTTCTTT
CDR3: CASSFILLRQGNLNTEAFF